This is a list of T cell receptor beta chains from one sample in a study of naive and memory T cell subsets. TCRdb re-analysed the UMI-ligation and nested PCR reads in MiXCR, keeping a single row per CDR3 protein. This table holds about 18,000 distinct CDR3 sequences, roughly 8.4% found once. The source material was central memory CD8+ T cells from blood. The receptors shown here come from a human donor in good health. CDR3s include the opening cysteine and the closing phenylalanine or tryptophan. Fields, in order: clone size, V gene, J gene, CDR3 protein. Size values are once, few and many counts, or a class for expanded clones, and some rows have none.

many	TRBV19	TRBJ2-3	CASSTADTQYF
many	TRBV6-2/TRBV6-3	TRBJ2-3	CASSLRGASSTDTQYF
.	TRBV4-2	TRBJ2-5	CASATGGPYETQYF
.	TRBV7-8	TRBJ2-7	CASSLVYRGTNYEQYF
medium-sized	TRBV7-2	TRBJ2-5	CASSISGGQETQYF
many	TRBV6-6	TRBJ1-4	CASSTGVIEGTEKLFF
.	TRBV25-1	TRBJ2-7	CASSEWGRDYEQYF
many	TRBV24-1	TRBJ2-3	CATAGTSDLTDTQYF
.	TRBV28	TRBJ1-1	CASIRPGGTEAFF
many	TRBV7-9	TRBJ2-3	CASSRYTDTQYF
few	TRBV4-3	TRBJ1-5	CASSQAADKSQPQHF
.	TRBV6-4	TRBJ2-3	CASSHGGSGSTDTQYF
many	TRBV4-2	TRBJ2-7	CASSQVSGNYEQYF
many	TRBV3-1	TRBJ1-2	CASSPPTDAGYTF
many	TRBV20-1	TRBJ2-1	CSARGAREWNEQFF
many	TRBV4-2	TRBJ2-3	CASSPDRDGTDTQYF
many	TRBV20-1	TRBJ1-1	CSASSGGDTEAFF
many	TRBV4-3	TRBJ2-1	CASRGGPYNEQFF
.	TRBV7-9	TRBJ2-1	CASSGPGQGADEQFF
few	TRBV12-3/TRBV12-4	TRBJ2-2	CASSLRQGAAGELFF
many	TRBV27	TRBJ2-7	CASSLQGAYEQYF
many	TRBV15	TRBJ2-3	CATSRERGGTDTQYF
few	TRBV6-6	TRBJ1-2	CASSYSRGPAYGYTF
.	TRBV29-1	TRBJ1-2	CSVEGLTYGYTF
.	TRBV7-6	TRBJ1-1	CASSLNRSFWAEAFF
many	TRBV29-1	TRBJ1-6	CSVEDRSSSPLHF
many	TRBV20-1	TRBJ2-5	CSARDGGPGTETQYF
.	TRBV27	TRBJ2-5	CASSQLWTSGGGETQYF
.	TRBV27	TRBJ1-2	CASSLSAGGGYYGYTF
few	TRBV11-2	TRBJ2-5	CASSLESEAEETQYF
many	TRBV4-2	TRBJ2-5	CASSLGTGGQETQYF
.	TRBV4-3	TRBJ2-3	CASSHTAGGTDTQYF
few	TRBV4-3	TRBJ2-7	CASSQGTRGWEGNEQYF
many	TRBV4-2	TRBJ1-2	CASSQGGDSPYGYTF
many	TRBV6-1	TRBJ1-5	CASSEETGGANQPQHF
.	TRBV28	TRBJ1-2	CASSTGTRGGNYGYTF
many	TRBV14	TRBJ2-1	CASSQDEDDSYNEQFF
.	TRBV16	TRBJ2-1	CASSQHPGQLLIADYNEQFF
.	TRBV2	TRBJ1-2	CASRGSPTYNYGYTF
few	TRBV3-1	TRBJ2-1	CASSQEKWETNSYNEQFF
many	TRBV3-1	TRBJ2-3	CASSPGVAGVVDTQYF
.	TRBV20-1	TRBJ2-7	CSARDLQTSGSSEQYF
many	TRBV6-2/TRBV6-3	TRBJ1-5	CASNGGTSAQPQHF